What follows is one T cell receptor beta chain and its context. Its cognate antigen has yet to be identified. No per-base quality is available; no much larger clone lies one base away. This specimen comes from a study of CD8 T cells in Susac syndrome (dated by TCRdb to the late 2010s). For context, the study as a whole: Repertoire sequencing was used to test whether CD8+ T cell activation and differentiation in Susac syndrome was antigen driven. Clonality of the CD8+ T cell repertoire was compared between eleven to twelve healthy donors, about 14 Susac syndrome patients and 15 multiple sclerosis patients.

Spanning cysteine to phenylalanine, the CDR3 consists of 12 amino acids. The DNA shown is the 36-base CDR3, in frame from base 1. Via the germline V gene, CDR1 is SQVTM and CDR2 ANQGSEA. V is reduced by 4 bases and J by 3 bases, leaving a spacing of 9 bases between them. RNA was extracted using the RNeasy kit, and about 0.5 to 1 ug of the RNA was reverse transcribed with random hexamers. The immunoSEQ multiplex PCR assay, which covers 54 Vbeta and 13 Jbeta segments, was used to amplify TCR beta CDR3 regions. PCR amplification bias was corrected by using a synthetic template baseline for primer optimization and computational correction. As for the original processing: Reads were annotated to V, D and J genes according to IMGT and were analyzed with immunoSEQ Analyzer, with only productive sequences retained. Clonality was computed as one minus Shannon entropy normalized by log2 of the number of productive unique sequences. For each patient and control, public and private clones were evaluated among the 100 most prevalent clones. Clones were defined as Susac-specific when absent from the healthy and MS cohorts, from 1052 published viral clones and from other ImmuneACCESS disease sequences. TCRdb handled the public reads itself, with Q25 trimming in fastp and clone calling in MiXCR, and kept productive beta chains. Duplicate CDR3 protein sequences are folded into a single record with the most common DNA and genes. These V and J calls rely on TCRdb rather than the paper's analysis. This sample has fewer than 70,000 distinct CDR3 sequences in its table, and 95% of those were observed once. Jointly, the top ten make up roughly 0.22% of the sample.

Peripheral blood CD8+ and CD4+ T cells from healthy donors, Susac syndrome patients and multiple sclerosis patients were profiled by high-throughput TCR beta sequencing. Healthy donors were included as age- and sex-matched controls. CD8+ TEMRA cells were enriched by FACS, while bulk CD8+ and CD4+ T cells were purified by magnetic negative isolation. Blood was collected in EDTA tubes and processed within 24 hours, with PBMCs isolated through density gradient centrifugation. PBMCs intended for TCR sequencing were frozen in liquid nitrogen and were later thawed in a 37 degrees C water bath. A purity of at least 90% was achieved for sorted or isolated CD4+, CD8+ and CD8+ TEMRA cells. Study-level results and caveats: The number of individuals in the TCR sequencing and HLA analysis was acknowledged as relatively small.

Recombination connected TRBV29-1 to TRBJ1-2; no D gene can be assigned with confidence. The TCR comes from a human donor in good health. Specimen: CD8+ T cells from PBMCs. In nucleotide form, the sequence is TGCAGCGTTGCGGGGAACGACTATGGCTACACCTTC. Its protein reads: CSVAGNDYGYTF.